These 31 T cell receptor beta chains were sequenced from one sample in a study of cytomegalovirus exposure and HLA in healthy donors. Both 60 Vbeta primers and 13 Jbeta primers went into the PCR. Data came from immunoSEQ multiplex PCR; TCRdb stores just in-frame clones and leaves some out. The table shows 150,000 to 180,000 clones, with around 80% occurring only once. The sequencing input was PBMCs. The receptors were sampled from a woman aged 40-49 years in good health and CMV-seropositive.

V usage is TRBV5-1 and J usage is TRBJ2-1; maybe TRBD2 (5 bases). Per germline, CDR1 SGHRS and CDR2 YFSETQ. V was clipped by 6 bases and J by 7 bases, with 26 bases between them. This CDR3 region has 17 residues. The CDR3 region has the DNA TGCGCCAGCAATCGAGGTACACAGCGGTGGGGTGTTAATGAGCAGTTCTTC. It translates to CASNRGTQRWGVNEQFF.

The chain uses TRBV7-3 and TRBJ2-1, with 9 bases aligning to TRBD2. The ends lost 5 bases at V and 4 bases at J; junction bases unmatched: 3. The CDR3 is made up of 14 amino acids. CDR1 and CDR2 (germline): SGHTA, FQGTGA. CDR3 DNA sequence: TGTGCCAGCAGCCCGGGACTAGCTTACAATGAGCAGTTCTTC. Amino acid sequence: CASSPGLAYNEQFF.

The chain recombines TRBV20-1 with TRBJ2-3; tentatively, D is TRBD2 (6 bases). Per germline, CDR1 DFQATT and CDR2 SNEGSKA (reference sequence). The CDR3 totals 11 residues. V dropped 0 bases and J dropped 9 bases, with 7 bases sitting between them. The CDR3 protein is CSARDRETQYF. The DNA for the CDR3 is TGCAGTGCTAGAGATCGGGAGACGCAGTATTTT.

This clone was observed a single time. This chain joins TRBV27 and TRBJ1-1; D is perhaps TRBD1 (5 bases). The length of the CDR3 is 13 residues. V was clipped by 0 bases and J by 5 bases, with 7 bases between them. Germline-derived CDR1 and CDR2 are MNHEY and SMNVEV (reference sequence). CDR3: CASSLSGGTEAFF. The CDR3 nucleotides read TGTGCCAGCAGTTTATCGGGGGGTACTGAAGCTTTCTTT.

The V gene is TRBV18, the J gene TRBJ2-3; TRBD1 agrees at 7 bases. CDR1 and CDR2 (germline): KGHSH, LQKENI. The V segment lost 6 bases and the J segment 0 bases; nucleotides outside the gene matches: 6. This CDR3 spans 15 amino acids. This CDR3 reads CASSTQGLSTDTQYF. DNA of the CDR3: TGTGCCAGCTCTACACAGGGGCTGAGCACAGATACGCAGTATTTT. The whole variable domain, remainder taken from reference TRBV18 and TRBJ2-3, is NAGVMQNPRHLVRRRGQEARLRCSPMKGHSHVYWYRQLPEEGLKFMVYLQKENIIDESGMPKERFSAEFPKEGPSILRIQQVVRGDSAAYFCASSTQGLSTDTQYFGPGTRLTVL.

The genes are TRBV5-1 and TRBJ2-3, with a possible D match to TRBD2 (6 bases). The CDR3 is 15 amino acids. V lost 4 bases, J lost 9 bases, and 21 bases lay in between. Germline V gives CDR1 SGHRS, CDR2 YFSETQ. CDR3 amino acids: CASSPLNAGRRTQYF. The CDR3 nucleotides read TGCGCCAGCAGCCCCCTTAACGCGGGACGGCGGACGCAGTATTTT.

This clone was counted once. The rearrangement uses TRBV5-6 and TRBJ2-5; 7 nucleotides match TRBD2. Per germline, CDR1 SGHDT and CDR2 YYEEEE. The CDR3 covers 17 residues. Unmatched junction bases numbered 15, after V lost 2 bases and J lost 5 bases. The CDR3 DNA reads TGTGCCAGCAGCTTCAGCGGCGGGAGAGGGGTTCGGGAGACCCAGTACTTC. It translates to CASSFSGGRGVRETQYF. Complete variable domain (other parts from reference TRBV5-6 and TRBJ2-5): DAGVTQSPTHLIKTRGQQVTLRCSPKSGHDTVSWYQQALGQGPQFIFQYYEEEERQRGNFPDRFSGHQFPNYSSELNVNALLLGDSALYLCASSFSGGRGVRETQYFGPGTRLLVL.

V usage is TRBV6-4 and J usage is TRBJ1-1; TRBD1 aligns across 10 bases. The CDR3 covers 20 residues. CDR1 and CDR2 from the germline V gene are MRHNA and SNTAGT. V lost 2 bases, J lost 1 base, and 16 bases stayed unmatched. As DNA, the CDR3 is TGTGCCAGCAGTGACCCGGACTTGACGACAGGGGGCTTCGGGAACACTGAAGCTTTCTTT. It codes for CASSDPDLTTGGFGNTEAFF.

The chain recombines TRBV7-9 with TRBJ2-1; TRBD2 agrees at 7 bases. The length of the CDR3 is 14 residues. From germline, CDR1 is SEHNR and CDR2 FQNEAQ (reference sequence). V lost 2 bases and J lost 6; bases outside the gene matches: 4. The CDR3 loop reads CASSLTGGSNEQFF. The DNA of the CDR3 is TGTGCCAGCAGCTTAACGGGAGGTAGCAATGAGCAGTTCTTC.

The rearrangement joins TRBV2 to TRBJ2-7; TRBD1 aligns across 9 bases. CDR3 length equals 15 residues. Germline V gene lookup returns CDR1 SNHLY and CDR2 FYNNEI. The V gene end was trimmed by 4 bases and the J gene end by 9 bases; junction bases not matched to a gene: 13. The CDR3 region has the DNA TGTGCCAGCAGTGCGGGACAGGGCCTCTCTGGATGGCAGTACTTC. Translation gives CASSAGQGLSGWQYF. The variable domain in full, with the rest retrieved from reference TRBV2 and TRBJ2-7, is EPEVTQTPSHQVTQMGQEVILRCVPISNHLYFYWYRQILGQKVEFLVSFYNNEISEKSEIFDDQFSVERPDGSNFTLKIRSTKLEDSAMYFCASSAGQGLSGWQYFGPGTRLTVT.

This chain uses TRBV6-1 with TRBJ2-1; 7 bases map to TRBD2. J lost 8 bases, V lost 1 base, and 8 bases had no gene match. This CDR3 has 15 amino acids. Germline-derived CDR1 and CDR2 are MNHNS and SASEGT. For the CDR3, the DNA is TGTGCCAGCAGTGAAGGCGGCGGGAGATTCCATGAGCAGTTCTTC. Its protein is CASSEGGGRFHEQFF.

The rearrangement joins TRBV6-6 to TRBJ2-1; D possibly corresponds to TRBD1 (6 bases). CDR1 and CDR2 (germline): MNHNY, SVGAGI (reference sequence). Trimming took off 6 bases at V and 1 base at J, with 13 bases between the two ends. The CDR3 consists of 15 residues. The chain's CDR3 is CASSPPGQSYNEQFF. CDR3 nucleotides: TGTGCCAGCAGCCCTCCCGGACAGTCCTACAATGAGCAGTTCTTC.

The chain combines TRBV10-3 with TRBJ2-7; D is uncertain. Germline values: CDR1 ENHRY, CDR2 SYGVKD. The CDR3 is made up of 11 amino acids. Trimming cost V 4 bases and J 5 bases, with 6 bases left between them. CDR3 nucleotide sequence: TGTGCCATCAGTGCAAGCAACGAGCAGTACTTC. It translates to CAISASNEQYF.

V is TRBV6-6 and J is TRBJ2-7; D is possibly TRBD1 (6 bases). The CDR3 contains 13 residues. V lost 4 bases to trimming and J lost 5 bases, with 12 bases between them. CDR1 MNHNY and CDR2 SVGAGI come from the germline V gene (reference sequence). The CDR3 DNA sequence: TGTGCCAGCAGTTTCCCTGACAGGAACGAGCAGTACTTC. Its protein is CASSFPDRNEQYF.

The chain combines TRBV19 with TRBJ2-5; D ambiguous. This CDR3 contains 14 residues. Germline values: CDR1 LNHDA, CDR2 SQIVND (reference sequence). Trimming stripped 6 bases from V and 3 bases from J, with 14 bases between. The DNA of the CDR3 is TGTGCCAGTAGGCCAGCAGACATGGAAGAGACCCAGTACTTC. It codes for CASRPADMEETQYF.

In this sample, this clone turned up many times. The chain joins TRBV5-1 to TRBJ2-6; no reliable D call. The CDR3 has 15 amino acids. V was shortened by 0 bases and J by 0 bases, with 4 bases between the two germline ends. The germline gives CDR1 SGHRS, CDR2 YFSETQ. The CDR3, as DNA: TGCGCCAGCAGCTTGGTTAGCTCTGGGGCCAACGTCCTGACTTTC. It specifies CASSLVSSGANVLTF. Looking up the rest from reference TRBV5-1 and TRBJ2-6 gives the full variable domain: KAGVTQTPRYLIKTRGQQVTLSCSPISGHRSVSWYQQTPGQGLQFLFEYFSETQRNKGNFPGRFSGRQFSNSRSEMNVSTLELGDSALYLCASSLVSSGANVLTFGAGSRLTVL.

The chain is built from TRBV9 and TRBJ2-1; 7 bases are shared with TRBD1. With V trimmed by 4 bases and J by 0 bases, 10 bases remained unmatched. The V gene's germline CDR1 is SGDLS and CDR2 YYNGEE. The CDR3 sequence is 17 residues long. In DNA, the CDR3 is TGTGCCAGCAGCCCAAGGGGGCCACTAATCTCCTACAATGAGCAGTTCTTC. It yields the protein CASSPRGPLISYNEQFF.

This rearrangement joins TRBV11-2 to TRBJ1-1; 7 positions match TRBD1. V dropped 4 bases and J dropped 1; count of bases not matched to a gene: 3. This CDR3 region has 14 residues. Per germline, CDR1 SGHAT and CDR2 FQNNGV. The CDR3 reads CASSSNRGNTEAFF. The CDR3 nucleotides read TGTGCCAGCAGCTCCAACAGGGGGAACACTGAAGCTTTCTTT. The variable domain in full, completed from reference TRBV11-2 and TRBJ1-1, reads EAGVAQSPRYKIIEKRQSVAFWCNPISGHATLYWYQQILGQGPKLLIQFQNNGVVDDSQLPKDRFSAERLKGVDSTLKIQPAKLEDSAVYLCASSSNRGNTEAFFGQGTRLTVV.

The V gene is TRBV7-7, the J gene TRBJ2-2; 12 nucleotides align to TRBD2. Losses at the gene ends were 6 bases for V and 5 bases for J; bases not matched to a gene: 4. The germline CDR1 and CDR2 sequences are SSHAT and FNYEAQ (reference sequence). The CDR3 runs to 15 residues. CDR3 DNA sequence: TGTGCCAGCAGTTCTGGACTAGCGGGGACCGGGGAGCTGTTTTTT. Translating it yields CASSSGLAGTGELFF. The full variable domain, in which reference TRBV7-7 and TRBJ2-2 provide the parts outside the CDR3, is GAGVSQSPRYKVTKRGQDVTLRCDPISSHATLYWYQQALGQGPEFLTYFNYEAQPDKSGLPSDRFSAERPEGSISTLTIQRTEQRDSAMYRCASSSGLAGTGELFFGEGSRLTVL.

This chain joins TRBV27 and TRBJ2-1; 7 bases map to TRBD1. Germline CDR1 is MNHEY and CDR2 is SMNVEV (reference sequence). The CDR3 covers 14 residues. V lost 5 bases and J lost 8; bases outside the gene matches: 9. In DNA form, the CDR3 reads TGTGCCAGCAGTCCAGGTGACAGGGCCCATGAGCAGTTCTTC. It yields the protein CASSPGDRAHEQFF.

This clone was counted a single time. The V and J genes are TRBV7-8 and TRBJ2-6; TRBD2 matches 7 bases. The CDR3 is made up of 19 amino acids. V shed 1 base, J shed 0 bases, and the junction held 9 bases outside the gene matches. Germline assignment: CDR1 SGHVS and CDR2 FQNEAQ. This chain's CDR3 is CASSLETSWRPSGANVLTF. The CDR3 DNA sequence: TGTGCCAGCAGCTTAGAGACTAGCTGGAGGCCCTCTGGGGCCAACGTCCTGACTTTC.

V is TRBV6-1 and J is TRBJ2-7; 8 bases are a match to TRBD1. Germline CDR1 MNHNS, CDR2 SASEGT. The CDR3 covers 15 residues. V shed 5 bases and J 3 bases; nucleotides not matched to a gene: 9. CDR3 bases: TGTGCCAGCAGTATCTCCGGGACAGGACTCTACGAGCAGTACTTC. Its translation is CASSISGTGLYEQYF.

This clone occurred once. V gene TRBV4-2 combines with J gene TRBJ1-3; the D is unclear. CDR1 is LGHNA, CDR2 YNFKEQ, per germline. Deletions cut 4 bases from V and 2 bases from J, with 15 bases between. The CDR3 covers 16 residues. The CDR3 bases are TGTGCCAGCAGCCCTGACATCTCCTTTACTGGAAACACCATATATTTT. Translating it yields CASSPDISFTGNTIYF.

The V gene is TRBV5-1, the J gene TRBJ2-7; D might be TRBD1 (5 bases). Trimming pared 3 bases from V and 2 bases from J, leaving 15 bases between. CDR1 SGHRS and CDR2 YFSETQ come from the germline V gene. There are 15 residues in the CDR3. The DNA of the CDR3 is TGCGCCAGCAGCTATGGCGTAGGGGTGGCCTACGAGCAGTACTTC. Its translation is CASSYGVGVAYEQYF.

The V and J genes are TRBV11-1 and TRBJ2-7; 7 nucleotides line up with TRBD1. The V gene end was trimmed by 4 bases and the J gene end by 0 bases; junction bases not matched to a gene: 3. The germline CDR1 and CDR2 sequences are SGHAT and FQDESV (reference sequence). The CDR3 loop spans 14 amino acids. As DNA, the CDR3 is TGTGCCAGCAGCTATAGGGACAGCTCCTACGAGCAGTACTTC. As protein: CASSYRDSSYEQYF.

The CDR3 region has the DNA TGTGCCAGCAGTTTAGTAGGGACTACTAGCACAGATACGCAGTATTTT. It encodes CASSLVGTTSTDTQYF. The rearrangement uses TRBV27 and TRBJ2-3; TRBD2 aligns across 7 bases. Trimming at V came to 2 bases and at J to 0 bases, leaving 5 bases not matched to a gene. From germline, CDR1 is MNHEY and CDR2 SMNVEV (reference sequence). This CDR3 comprises 16 residues.

This chain uses TRBV6-5 with TRBJ2-5; no clear D gene. CDR1 MNHEY and CDR2 SVGAGI come from the germline V gene. CDR3 length: 11 amino acids. V was shortened by 5 bases and J by 3 bases, with 4 bases between the two germline ends. The CDR3 region has the DNA TGTGCCAGCAGTACTAAAGAGACCCAGTACTTC. The encoded protein is CASSTKETQYF.

The V gene is TRBV10-2, the J gene TRBJ2-2; a possible D gene is TRBD1 (5 bases). CDR1 WSHSY and CDR2 SAAADI come from the germline V gene. Trimming left V 6 bases short and J 7 bases short, with 9 bases between. This CDR3 comprises 12 residues. The CDR3 sequence is CASRQARGELFF. The DNA for the CDR3 is TGCGCCAGCAGACAGGCCCGCGGGGAGCTGTTTTTT.

The rearrangement links TRBV13 to TRBJ2-3; TRBD2 matches at 8 bases. The length of the CDR3 is 17 residues. The trim removed 1 base at V and 2 bases at J, leaving 8 bases unmatched. Germline CDR1 reads PRHDT; CDR2 reads FYEKMQ (reference sequence). CDR3: CASSLELADPLTDTQYF. The CDR3 DNA sequence: TGTGCCAGCAGCTTAGAACTAGCGGATCCGCTCACAGATACGCAGTATTTT.

This clone showed up just a few times. The chain's CDR3 is CASSSPQGGEEKLFF. The CDR3 nucleotides are TGTGCCAGCAGTTCGCCCCAGGGCGGCGAGGAAAAACTGTTTTTT. V is TRBV6-5 and J is TRBJ1-4; TRBD1 is a possible D gene (5 bases). This CDR3 has 15 residues. Germline assignment: CDR1 MNHEY and CDR2 SVGAGI. Trimming removed 4 bases at V and 8 bases at J, with 17 bases between.

This clone was recorded a few times. The V gene is TRBV5-1, the J gene TRBJ2-1; 8 nucleotides agree with TRBD2. Germline trimming cut 1 base from V and 4 bases from J; bases unmatched to any gene: 7. CDR3 length: 16 residues. Germline CDR1 SGHRS, CDR2 YFSETQ. The CDR3 is CASSLTSGTIYNEQFF. Here the CDR3 DNA reads TGCGCCAGCAGCTTGACTAGCGGCACAATATACAATGAGCAGTTCTTC.